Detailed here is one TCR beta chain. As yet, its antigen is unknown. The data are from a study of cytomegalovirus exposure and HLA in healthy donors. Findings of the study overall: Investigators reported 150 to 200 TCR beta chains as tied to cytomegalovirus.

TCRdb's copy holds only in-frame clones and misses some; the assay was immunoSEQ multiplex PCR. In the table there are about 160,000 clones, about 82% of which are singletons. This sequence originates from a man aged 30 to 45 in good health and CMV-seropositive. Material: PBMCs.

The CDR3 sequence: CASSPGQERGYTF. CDR3 DNA: TGTGCCAGCAGTCCCGGACAGGAGCGGGGCTACACCTTC. The chain recombines TRBV27 with TRBJ1-2, with TRBD1 identical over 7 bases. J lost 8 bases, V lost 5 bases, and 8 bases had no gene match. Germline V gene sequence: CDR1 MNHEY, CDR2 SMNVEV (reference sequence). The CDR3 sequence is 13 residues long.